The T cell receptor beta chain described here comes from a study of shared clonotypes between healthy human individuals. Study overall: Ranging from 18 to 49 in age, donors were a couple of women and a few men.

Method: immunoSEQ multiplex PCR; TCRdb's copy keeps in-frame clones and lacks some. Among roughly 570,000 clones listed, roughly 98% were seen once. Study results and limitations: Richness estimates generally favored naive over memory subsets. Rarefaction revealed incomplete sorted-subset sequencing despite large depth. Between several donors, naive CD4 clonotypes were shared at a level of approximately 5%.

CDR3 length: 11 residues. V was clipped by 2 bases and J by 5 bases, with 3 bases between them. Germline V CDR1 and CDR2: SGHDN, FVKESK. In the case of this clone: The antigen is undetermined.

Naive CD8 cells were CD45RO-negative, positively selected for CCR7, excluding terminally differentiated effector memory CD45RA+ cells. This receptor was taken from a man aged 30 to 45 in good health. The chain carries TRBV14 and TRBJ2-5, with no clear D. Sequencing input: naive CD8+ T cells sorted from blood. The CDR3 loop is CASSQLETQYF. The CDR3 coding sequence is TGTGCCAGCAGCCAACTTGAGACCCAGTACTTC. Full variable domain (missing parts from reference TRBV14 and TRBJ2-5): EAGVTQFPSHSVIEKGQTVTLRCDPISGHDNLYWYRRVMGKEIKFLLHFVKESKQDESGMPNNRFLAERTGGTYSTLKVQPAELEDSGVYFCASSQLETQYFGPGTRLLVL.